Listed here are 24 T cell receptor beta chains from one sample, sequenced in a study of T-cell memory formation after mild COVID-19. One entry per CDR3 protein results from TCRdb running MiXCR on the 5' RACE reads. The sample comprises about 470,000 distinct CDR3 sequences, 15% to 20% of which are singletons, and 9% to 15% rests with the top ten. The sequenced sample consisted of PBMCs or a T cell subset sorted from them (not recorded which). These receptors were obtained from an adult woman who had mild COVID-19 (a few samples of this study predate the infection). Cell type and time point are not known.

The V gene is TRBV12-3 or TRBV12-4, the J gene TRBJ1-2; a weak D match, TRBD1 (5 bases). The V end lost 0 bases, the J end lost 7 bases, and 12 bases lay between the germline ends. The CDR3 sequence is 14 residues long. CDR3 protein: CASSLAVGVGGYTF. CDR3 nucleotides: TGTGCCAGCAGTTTAGCGGTAGGGGTTGGTGGCTACACCTTC.

This clonotype was picked up many times. The V and J genes are TRBV7-9 and TRBJ2-7, with 10 bases fitting TRBD2. J was trimmed by 0 bases and V by 5 bases; bases with no gene match: 1. Per the germline V gene, CDR1 is SEHNR and CDR2 is FQNEAQ (reference sequence). The CDR3 is made up of 14 amino acids. CDR3 protein: CASSASGSSYEQYF. The CDR3 DNA sequence: TGTGCCAGCAGCGCTAGCGGGAGCTCCTACGAGCAGTACTTC.

This clonotype was detected only a few times. V gene TRBV24-1 combines with J gene TRBJ2-3, with TRBD1 as a possible D gene (5 bases). V was clipped by 4 bases and J by 2 bases, with 12 bases between them. The CDR3 loop spans 15 amino acids. CDR1 is KGHDR, CDR2 SFDVKD, per germline. CDR3 sequence: CATSDNRQTTDTQYF. The DNA of the CDR3 is TGTGCCACCAGTGACAACCGACAGACCACAGATACGCAGTATTTT.

This clonotype has more than one count but fewer than ten. This chain links TRBV12-3 or TRBV12-4 with TRBJ1-1, with 8 bases identical to TRBD1. The length of the CDR3 is 15 residues. V dropped 5 bases and J dropped 0; count of bases not matched to a gene: 5. The CDR3 sequence: CASSLETGVNTEAFF. CDR3 nucleotide sequence: TGTGCCAGCAGTCTAGAGACAGGGGTGAACACTGAAGCTTTCTTT.

This clonotype was seen more than once but under ten times. This rearrangement joins TRBV9 to TRBJ2-2, with 7 positions matching TRBD2. The CDR3 is made up of 17 amino acids. Per germline, CDR1 SGDLS and CDR2 YYNGEE. V lost 1 base and J lost 8; bases outside the gene matches: 14. CDR3 coding DNA: TGTGCCAGCAGCGTATACCCGGGTAGCGGGCATGGGGGGGAGCTGTTTTTT. Its protein product is CASSVYPGSGHGGELFF.

The rearrangement joins TRBV6-5 to TRBJ2-5; a weak D match, TRBD2 (5 bases). V shed 0 bases and J shed 2 bases, with 13 bases lying between them. The CDR3 sequence is 16 residues long. The germline V gene encodes CDR1 MNHEY and CDR2 SVGAGI. CDR3 region: CASSYSEAAAQETQYF. DNA for the CDR3: TGTGCCAGCAGTTACTCGGAAGCGGCGGCACAAGAGACCCAGTACTTC.

This clonotype has more than one count but fewer than ten. V gene TRBV20-1 combines with J gene TRBJ2-5; 8 nucleotides line up with TRBD1. The germline V gene has CDR1 DFQATT and CDR2 SNEGSKA (reference sequence). The CDR3 contains 13 residues. V lost 5 bases to trimming and J lost 5 bases; unmatched junction nucleotides: 7. The CDR3 bases are TGCAGTGCTCGCACAGGGGGGTATGAGACCCAGTACTTC. It translates to CSARTGGYETQYF.

This clonotype has only a few counts. The genes are TRBV5-4 and TRBJ1-1; D is unclear. The V and J ends lost 1 base and 1 base respectively, with 11 bases between them. Germline V CDR1 and CDR2: SGHNT, YYREEE (reference sequence). This CDR3 spans 15 amino acids. CDR3 coding DNA: TGTGCCAGCAGCTTGCTGGAGAGGAGGAACACTGAAGCTTTCTTT. It codes for CASSLLERRNTEAFF.

The chain uses TRBV6-2 or TRBV6-3 and TRBJ1-5; D possibly corresponds to TRBD1 (5 bases). The germline V gene encodes CDR1 MNHEY and CDR2 SVGEGT. The CDR3 length is 15 residues. V lost 7 bases and J 3 bases, leaving 16 bases between the germline ends. CDR3 nucleotides: TGTGCCAGCACCTTGTCTTGGGGGATCAATCAGCCCCAGCATTTT. It translates to CASTLSWGINQPQHF.

This clonotype was detected a few times. The chain couples TRBV27 to TRBJ2-3; D gene unclear. Germline values: CDR1 MNHEY, CDR2 SMNVEV (reference sequence). The V end was cut by 8 bases, the J end by 1 base, with 13 bases between. This CDR3 has 14 amino acids. CDR3 protein: CASRLAFGTDTQYF. The CDR3 DNA reads as TGTGCCAGCCGACTGGCTTTCGGCACAGATACGCAGTATTTT.

The rearrangement links TRBV29-1 to TRBJ1-1; D is perhaps TRBD1 (5 bases). Germline V gene data show CDR1 as SQVTM and CDR2 as ANQGSEA. Trimming cost V 6 bases and J 0 bases, with 11 bases left between them. The CDR3 consists of 13 residues. The CDR3 loop is CSVAGTVNTEAFF. As DNA, the CDR3 is TGCAGCGTAGCCGGGACGGTGAACACTGAAGCTTTCTTT.

The rearrangement links TRBV3-1 to TRBJ2-2, with TRBD1 matching over 7 bases. Germline CDR1 LGHDT, CDR2 YNNKEL (reference sequence). V was clipped by 0 bases and J by 5 bases; unmatched bases: 9. The CDR3 sequence is 17 residues long. The CDR3 region has the DNA TGTGCCAGCAGCCAAGATGTTGCAGGGGGTAGAACCGGGGAGCTGTTTTTT. Protein sequence: CASSQDVAGGRTGELFF.

The chain recombines TRBV4-2 with TRBJ2-7; D is possibly TRBD2 (6 bases). The CDR3 runs to 16 residues. V dropped 4 bases and J dropped 0 bases, with 16 bases sitting between them. Germline lookup yields CDR1 LGHNA and CDR2 YNFKEQ. Here the CDR3 DNA reads TGTGCCAGCAGCCTCAGTGGGTACGGGAGCTCCTACGAGCAGTACTTC. Its translation: CASSLSGYGSSYEQYF.

This rearrangement joins TRBV19 to TRBJ2-1, with a possible D match to TRBD2 (5 bases). The CDR3 runs to 15 residues. With 6 bases removed from V and 10 bases from J, the gap between germline ends came to 22 bases. Germline CDR1 LNHDA, CDR2 SQIVND (reference sequence). CDR3: CASRKGELLGWEQFF. The CDR3 coding sequence is TGTGCCAGTAGGAAGGGAGAGCTGCTGGGTTGGGAGCAGTTCTTC.

This clonotype was counted at least ten times. The V and J genes are TRBV15 and TRBJ2-5; possible D gene TRBD1, 5 bases. V lost 1 base to trimming and J lost 3 bases, with 6 bases between them. The CDR3 sequence is 13 residues long. Germline CDR1 reads LNHNV; CDR2 reads YYDKDF (reference sequence). CDR3 bases: TGTGCCACCAGCAGAGGACAGAAAGAGACCCAGTACTTC. Protein: CATSRGQKETQYF. Variable domain in full (rest from reference TRBV15 and TRBJ2-5): DAMVIQNPRYQVTQFGKPVTLSCSQTLNHNVMYWYQQKSSQAPKLLFHYYDKDFNNEADTPDNFQSRRPNTSFCFLDIRSPGLGDTAMYLCATSRGQKETQYFGPGTRLLVL.

The V and J genes are TRBV12-3 or TRBV12-4 and TRBJ2-7; no clear D. The length of the CDR3 is 13 residues. V gave up 3 bases and J gave up 5 bases, with 11 bases separating them. The chain's CDR3 is CASSLSPFHEQYF. DNA of the CDR3: TGTGCCAGCAGTTTGTCCCCTTTTCACGAGCAGTACTTC.

This chain joins TRBV4-3 and TRBJ1-1; 9 nucleotides agree with TRBD1. Germline V lookup: CDR1 LGHNA, CDR2 YSLEER. Trimming at V came to 1 base and at J to 3 bases, leaving 9 bases not matched to a gene. The CDR3 spans 17 residues. CDR3 region: CASSQGRTGAFYTEAFF. The CDR3 nucleotides are TGCGCCAGCAGCCAAGGAAGGACAGGGGCTTTCTACACTGAAGCTTTCTTT.

The rearrangement uses TRBV5-1 and TRBJ2-5; 7 nucleotides match TRBD1. J gave up 5 bases and V 2 bases, and 9 bases lay outside the gene matches. Germline V lookup: CDR1 SGHRS, CDR2 YFSETQ. The CDR3 extends over 15 amino acids. The CDR3 DNA follows: TGCGCCAGCAGCTTCGGTCCAGGGGGAATCGAGACCCAGTACTTC. Translating gives CASSFGPGGIETQYF.

The chain combines TRBV5-1 with TRBJ2-1; D might be TRBD2 (6 bases). V was pared by 2 bases and J by 0 bases, with 12 bases between. Germline V gene data show CDR1 as SGHRS and CDR2 as YFSETQ. The CDR3 is 16 amino acids. The CDR3 bases are TGCGCCAGCAGCTTTCTGTCCGGGGGCTCCTACAATGAGCAGTTCTTC. Translated, it gives CASSFLSGGSYNEQFF. The full variable domain, with the rest looked up from reference TRBV5-1 and TRBJ2-1, is KAGVTQTPRYLIKTRGQQVTLSCSPISGHRSVSWYQQTPGQGLQFLFEYFSETQRNKGNFPGRFSGRQFSNSRSEMNVSTLELGDSALYLCASSFLSGGSYNEQFFGPGTRLTVL.

This sequence joins TRBV4-3 and TRBJ2-3; 7 bases are shared with TRBD1. This CDR3 region has 15 residues. The V gene's germline CDR1 is LGHNA and CDR2 YSLEER. J lost 6 bases, V lost 0 bases, and 6 bases had no gene match. The CDR3 nucleotides are TGCGCCAGCAGCCAAGAGTGGGGCAGGGGGGATACGCAGTATTTT. The encoded protein is CASSQEWGRGDTQYF.

This clonotype occurred a few times. The chain uses TRBV7-9 and TRBJ2-7; TRBD1 or TRBD2 may be the D gene (5 bases each). From germline, CDR1 is SEHNR and CDR2 FQNEAQ (reference sequence). This CDR3 contains 13 residues. V gave up 5 bases and J gave up 5 bases, with 13 bases separating them. The CDR3 sequence: CASSAGAANEQYF. The CDR3 DNA reads as TGTGCCAGCAGCGCCGGGGCAGCAAACGAGCAGTACTTC.

This chain connects TRBV24-1 to TRBJ2-3; TRBD1 agrees at 8 bases. This CDR3 region has 16 residues. V was clipped by 2 bases and J by 0 bases; unmatched bases: 3. From germline, CDR1 is KGHDR and CDR2 SFDVKD. The CDR3 nucleotides read TGTGCCACCAGTGATTGGGGGGACAGGAGCACAGATACGCAGTATTTT. As protein: CATSDWGDRSTDTQYF.

This clonotype has a single count. V gene TRBV7-8 combines with J gene TRBJ1-2; a possible D gene is TRBD1 (6 bases). This CDR3 is built from 13 residues. Germline CDR1 and CDR2: SGHVS and FQNEAQ. The V end lost 3 bases, the J end lost 6 bases, and 11 bases lay between the germline ends. The CDR3 loop reads CASSLGGPNGYTF. CDR3 nucleotide sequence: TGTGCCAGCAGCTTGGGGGGGCCTAATGGCTACACCTTC.

Remarks on this clonotype: At one end, the junction sequence differs from germline, possibly due to a read error. The J gene is TRBJ2-2, the V gene TRBV5-4; 14 positions match TRBD2. Germline V gene lookup returns CDR1 SGHNT and CDR2 YYREEE (reference sequence). The CDR3 runs 16 residues. CDR3 residues: CASSLGLAGDTGELFF. As DNA, the CDR3 is TGTGCCAGCAGTTTGGGACTAGCGGGAGACACCGGGGAGCTGTTTTTT.